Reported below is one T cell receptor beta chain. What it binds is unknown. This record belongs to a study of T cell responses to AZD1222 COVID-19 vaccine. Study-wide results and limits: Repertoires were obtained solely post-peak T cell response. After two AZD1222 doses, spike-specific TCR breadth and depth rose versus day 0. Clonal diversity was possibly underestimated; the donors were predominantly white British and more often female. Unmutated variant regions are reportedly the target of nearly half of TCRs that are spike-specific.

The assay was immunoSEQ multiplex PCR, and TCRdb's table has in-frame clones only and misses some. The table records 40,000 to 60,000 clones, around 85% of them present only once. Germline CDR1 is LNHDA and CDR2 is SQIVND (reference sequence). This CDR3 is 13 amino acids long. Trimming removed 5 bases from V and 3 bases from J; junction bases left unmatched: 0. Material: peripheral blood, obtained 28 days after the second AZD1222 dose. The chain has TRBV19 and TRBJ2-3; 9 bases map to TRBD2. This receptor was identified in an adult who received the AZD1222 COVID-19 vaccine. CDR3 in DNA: TGTGCCAGTAGTGGACTAGCGACAGATACGCAGTATTTT. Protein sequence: CASSGLATDTQYF.